Listed below are T cell receptor beta chains from one sample, sequenced in a study of CD8 T cells in ankylosing spondylitis. MiXCR was run by TCRdb on the 5' RACE reads, yielding one entry per CDR3 protein. Of approximately 500,000 distinct CDR3 sequences in the sample, approximately 12% were seen once. Sequencing used blood, either unsorted or a sorted T cell fraction (not recorded which). The receptors stem from a male donor with ankylosing spondylitis. Both conserved end residues are trimmed from each CDR3. Fields, in order: CDR3 protein, J gene, V gene.

CDR3 protein: ASSPPGGRETQY
J gene: TRBJ2-5
V gene: TRBV18

CDR3 protein: ASSLIQEELF
J gene: TRBJ2-2
V gene: TRBV5-1

CDR3 protein: ASSLALAGVFSYNEQF
J gene: TRBJ2-1
V gene: TRBV5-1

CDR3 protein: ASSPAGQNAFSGNTIY
J gene: TRBJ1-3
V gene: TRBV5-1

CDR3 protein: ASSEGQEIPYNEQF
J gene: TRBJ2-1
V gene: TRBV25-1

CDR3 protein: AISESARGYQPQH
J gene: TRBJ1-5
V gene: TRBV10-3

CDR3 protein: ASSSLSGRATDTQY
J gene: TRBJ2-3
V gene: TRBV11-2

CDR3 protein: ASSSGQRAYNYGYT
J gene: TRBJ1-2
V gene: TRBV7-2

CDR3 protein: ASSLRDSYYEQY
J gene: TRBJ2-7
V gene: TRBV3-1

CDR3 protein: AISEPQGTRRTDTQY
J gene: TRBJ2-3
V gene: TRBV10-3

CDR3 protein: SASGAVDTGELF
J gene: TRBJ2-2
V gene: TRBV20-1

CDR3 protein: ASSLEGAWSNQPQH
J gene: TRBJ1-5
V gene: TRBV7-2

CDR3 protein: SASRLAGAEGDTQY
J gene: TRBJ2-3
V gene: TRBV20-1

CDR3 protein: SAGPLAEQY
J gene: TRBJ2-7
V gene: TRBV20-1

CDR3 protein: ASSLIDKNTEAF
J gene: TRBJ1-1
V gene: TRBV5-1

CDR3 protein: ASSFGTSGTGRETQY
J gene: TRBJ2-5
V gene: TRBV7-7

CDR3 protein: ASSPEYMGGNTEAF
J gene: TRBJ1-1
V gene: TRBV7-9

CDR3 protein: SVERLDTYEQY
J gene: TRBJ2-7
V gene: TRBV29-1

CDR3 protein: ASSQGFNEQF
J gene: TRBJ2-1
V gene: TRBV5-1

CDR3 protein: ASSPTDRASGNTIY
J gene: TRBJ1-3
V gene: TRBV3-1

CDR3 protein: SARREEHTGELF
J gene: TRBJ2-2
V gene: TRBV20-1

CDR3 protein: AISETESDTIY
J gene: TRBJ1-3
V gene: TRBV10-3

CDR3 protein: ASSLAGDPYGYT
J gene: TRBJ1-2
V gene: TRBV11-2

CDR3 protein: ATSDPGTGVGEQY
J gene: TRBJ2-7
V gene: TRBV24-1

CDR3 protein: ASSSSDRGGETQY
J gene: TRBJ2-5
V gene: TRBV5-1

CDR3 protein: ASREANEQF
J gene: TRBJ2-1
V gene: TRBV7-2

CDR3 protein: ASSLYDLTGSNNEQF
J gene: TRBJ2-1
V gene: TRBV7-6

CDR3 protein: ASSLIGHLNTGELF
J gene: TRBJ2-2
V gene: TRBV5-6

CDR3 protein: ASTLTGNSPLH
J gene: TRBJ1-6
V gene: TRBV9

CDR3 protein: ASRRTGSQETQY
J gene: TRBJ2-5
V gene: TRBV12-3/TRBV12-4

CDR3 protein: ASSPGDRGSYNEQF
J gene: TRBJ2-1
V gene: TRBV12-3/TRBV12-4

CDR3 protein: ATSAGDSPLH
J gene: TRBJ1-6
V gene: TRBV24-1

CDR3 protein: ASSSTSGPLYEQH
J gene: TRBJ2-7
V gene: TRBV7-2

CDR3 protein: ASSAIYSNQPQH
J gene: TRBJ1-5
V gene: TRBV27

CDR3 protein: AISDGSGSRIYNEQF
J gene: TRBJ2-1
V gene: TRBV10-3

CDR3 protein: ASGLVINLAGDNEQF
J gene: TRBJ2-1
V gene: TRBV12-5

CDR3 protein: SAREWTGNTEAF
J gene: TRBJ1-1
V gene: TRBV20-1

CDR3 protein: ASRGLAYQETQY
J gene: TRBJ2-5
V gene: TRBV12-3/TRBV12-4

CDR3 protein: SAPRAGEKGYT
J gene: TRBJ1-2
V gene: TRBV20-1

CDR3 protein: ASSLFIGGEVNTEAF
J gene: TRBJ1-1
V gene: TRBV12-3/TRBV12-4

CDR3 protein: ASSHRYGYT
J gene: TRBJ1-2
V gene: TRBV12-3/TRBV12-4

CDR3 protein: ASSLKQGGDGYT
J gene: TRBJ1-2
V gene: TRBV5-4

CDR3 protein: ASSQSEGLATLGQF
J gene: TRBJ2-1
V gene: TRBV16

CDR3 protein: ASSISGGGTEAF
J gene: TRBJ1-1
V gene: TRBV19

CDR3 protein: ASSLLYTGELF
J gene: TRBJ2-2
V gene: TRBV2

CDR3 protein: ASSLVTGLAF
J gene: TRBJ2-1
V gene: TRBV7-9

CDR3 protein: ATSAIGTLNNEQF
J gene: TRBJ2-1
V gene: TRBV24-1